This T cell receptor beta chain was profiled in a study of cytomegalovirus exposure and HLA in healthy donors. Findings and caveats of the study: Testing in vitro showed three CMV-associated chains specific for CMV antigens. First-cohort TCR clusters tended to co-occur in the 130 or so validation repertoires, a later analysis found. The study recorded around 160 TCR beta chains that were cytomegalovirus-associated.

The table came from immunoSEQ multiplex PCR; TCRdb's copy has only in-frame clones and leaves some out. The sample contains about 150,000 clones, about 88% of which appear only once. The CDR3 length is 12 residues. V lost 7 bases and J lost 1, with 10 bases in between. Germline assignment: CDR1 SQVTM and CDR2 ANQGSEA. For this clone: Its antigen is currently unknown.

What was sequenced was PBMCs. The chain employs TRBV29-1 and TRBJ1-1; D perhaps matches TRBD1 (5 bases). The receptor was isolated from a young woman in good health and CMV-seropositive. The CDR3 region has the DNA TGCAGCGGGGTTCAGGGGAACACTGAAGCTTTCTTT. This codes for CSGVQGNTEAFF.